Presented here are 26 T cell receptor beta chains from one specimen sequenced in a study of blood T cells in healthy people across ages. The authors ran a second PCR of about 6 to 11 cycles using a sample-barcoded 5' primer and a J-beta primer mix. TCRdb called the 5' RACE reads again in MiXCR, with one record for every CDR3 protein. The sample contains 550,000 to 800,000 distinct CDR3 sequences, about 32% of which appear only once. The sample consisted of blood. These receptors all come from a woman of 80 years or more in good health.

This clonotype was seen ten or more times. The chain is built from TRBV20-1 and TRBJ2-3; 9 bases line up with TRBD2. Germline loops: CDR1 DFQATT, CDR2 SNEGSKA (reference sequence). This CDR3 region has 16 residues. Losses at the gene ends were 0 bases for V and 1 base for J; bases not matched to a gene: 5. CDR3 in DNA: TGCAGTGCTAGAGATCCGGCTAGCGGGGGCACAGATACGCAGTATTTT. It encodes CSARDPASGGTDTQYF.

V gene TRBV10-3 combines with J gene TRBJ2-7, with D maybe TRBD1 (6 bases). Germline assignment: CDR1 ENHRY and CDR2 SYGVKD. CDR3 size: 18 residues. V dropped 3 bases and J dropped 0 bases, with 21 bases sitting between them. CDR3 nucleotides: TGTGCCATCAGTGACCCGAATGGGGTACAGGGTAGCTCCTACGAGCAGTACTTC. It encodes CAISDPNGVQGSSYEQYF.

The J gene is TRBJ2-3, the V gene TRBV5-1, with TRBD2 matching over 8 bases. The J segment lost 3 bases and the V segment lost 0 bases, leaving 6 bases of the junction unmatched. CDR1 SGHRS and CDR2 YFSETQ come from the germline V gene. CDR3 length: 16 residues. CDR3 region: CASSLGLVAGTDTQYF. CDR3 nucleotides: TGCGCCAGCAGCTTGGGATTGGTAGCGGGGACAGATACGCAGTATTTT.

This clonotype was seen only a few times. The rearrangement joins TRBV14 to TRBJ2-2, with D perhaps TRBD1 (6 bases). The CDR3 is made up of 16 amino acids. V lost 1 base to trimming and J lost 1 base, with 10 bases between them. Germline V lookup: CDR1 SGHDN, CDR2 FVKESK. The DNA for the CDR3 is TGTGCCAGCAGCCAAGGCCGAGGGGGGAACACCGGGGAGCTGTTTTTT. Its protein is CASSQGRGGNTGELFF.

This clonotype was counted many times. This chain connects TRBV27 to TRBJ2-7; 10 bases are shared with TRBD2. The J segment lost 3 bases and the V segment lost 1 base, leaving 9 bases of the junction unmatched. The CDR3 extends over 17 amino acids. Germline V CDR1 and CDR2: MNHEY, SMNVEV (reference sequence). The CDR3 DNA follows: TGTGCCAGCAGTTTATTGGGGCTAGCGGGGGAAGGCTACGAGCAGTACTTC. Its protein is CASSLLGLAGEGYEQYF.

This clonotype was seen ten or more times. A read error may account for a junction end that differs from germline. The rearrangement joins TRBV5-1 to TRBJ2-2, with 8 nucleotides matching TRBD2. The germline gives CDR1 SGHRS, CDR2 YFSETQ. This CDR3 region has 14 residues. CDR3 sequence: CASSLAGSTGELFF. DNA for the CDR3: TGTGCCAGCAGCTTAGCGGGGAGCACCGGGGAGCTGTTTTTT.

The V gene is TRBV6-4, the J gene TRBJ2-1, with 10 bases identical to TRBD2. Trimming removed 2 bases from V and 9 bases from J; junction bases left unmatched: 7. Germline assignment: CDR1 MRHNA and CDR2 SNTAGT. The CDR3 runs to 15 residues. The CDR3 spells CASSDGLAEGAEQFF. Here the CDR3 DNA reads TGTGCCAGCAGTGACGGACTAGCGGAGGGGGCTGAGCAGTTCTTC.

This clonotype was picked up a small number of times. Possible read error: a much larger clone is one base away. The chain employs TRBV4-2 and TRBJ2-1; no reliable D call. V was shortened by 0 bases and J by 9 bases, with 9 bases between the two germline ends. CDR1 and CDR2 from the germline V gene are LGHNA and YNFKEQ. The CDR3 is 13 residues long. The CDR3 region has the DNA TGTGCCAGCAGCCAAGATAGGCGTGGTGAGCAGTTCTTC. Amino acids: CASSQDRRGEQFF.

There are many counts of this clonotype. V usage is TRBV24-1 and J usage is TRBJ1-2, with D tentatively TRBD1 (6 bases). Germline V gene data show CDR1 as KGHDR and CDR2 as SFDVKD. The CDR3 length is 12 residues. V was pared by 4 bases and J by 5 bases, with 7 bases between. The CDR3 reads CATSDRGYGYTF. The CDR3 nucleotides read TGTGCCACCAGTGACAGGGGATATGGCTACACCTTC.

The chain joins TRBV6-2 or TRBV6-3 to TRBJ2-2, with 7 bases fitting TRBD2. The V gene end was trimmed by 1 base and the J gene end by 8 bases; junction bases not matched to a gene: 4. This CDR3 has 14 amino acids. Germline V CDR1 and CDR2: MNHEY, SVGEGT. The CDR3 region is CASSYLRGSGELFF. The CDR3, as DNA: TGTGCCAGCAGTTACTTGCGGGGGTCGGGGGAGCTGTTTTTT.

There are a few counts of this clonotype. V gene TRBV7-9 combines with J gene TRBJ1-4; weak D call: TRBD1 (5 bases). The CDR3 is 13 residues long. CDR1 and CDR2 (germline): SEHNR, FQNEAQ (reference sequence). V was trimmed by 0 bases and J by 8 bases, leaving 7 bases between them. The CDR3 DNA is TGTGCCAGCAGCTTAGCGTACAGGGAAAAACTGTTTTTT. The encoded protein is CASSLAYREKLFF.

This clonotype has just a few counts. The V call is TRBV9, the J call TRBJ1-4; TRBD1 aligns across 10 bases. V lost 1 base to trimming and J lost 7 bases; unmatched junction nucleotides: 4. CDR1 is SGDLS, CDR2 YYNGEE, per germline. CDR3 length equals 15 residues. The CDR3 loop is CASSVLGQGGEKLFF. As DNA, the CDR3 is TGTGCCAGCAGCGTATTAGGACAGGGGGGTGAAAAACTGTTTTTT.

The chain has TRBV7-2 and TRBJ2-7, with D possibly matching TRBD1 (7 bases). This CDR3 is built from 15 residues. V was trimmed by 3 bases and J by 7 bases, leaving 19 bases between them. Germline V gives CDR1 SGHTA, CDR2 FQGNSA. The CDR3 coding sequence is TGTGCCAGCAGCTTTGAGGCAGGGGGGTTTTGGGAGCAGTACTTC. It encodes CASSFEAGGFWEQYF.

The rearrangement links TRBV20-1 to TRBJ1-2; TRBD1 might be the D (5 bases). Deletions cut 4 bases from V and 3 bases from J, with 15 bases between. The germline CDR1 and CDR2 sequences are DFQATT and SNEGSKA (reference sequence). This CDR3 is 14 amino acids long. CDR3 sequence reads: CSATLKGADYGYTF. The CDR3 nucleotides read TGCAGTGCTACTCTTAAAGGGGCTGACTATGGCTACACCTTC.

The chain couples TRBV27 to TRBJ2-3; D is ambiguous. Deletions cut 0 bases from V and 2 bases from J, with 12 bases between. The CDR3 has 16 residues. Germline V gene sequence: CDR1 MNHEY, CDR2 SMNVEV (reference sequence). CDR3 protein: CASSLSWQVATDTQYF. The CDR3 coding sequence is TGTGCCAGCAGTTTATCTTGGCAGGTAGCCACAGATACGCAGTATTTT.

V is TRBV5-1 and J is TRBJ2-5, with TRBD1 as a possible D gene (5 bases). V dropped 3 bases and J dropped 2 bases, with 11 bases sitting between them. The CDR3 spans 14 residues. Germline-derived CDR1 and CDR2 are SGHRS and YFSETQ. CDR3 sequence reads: CASSYRQGQETQYF. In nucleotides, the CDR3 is TGCGCCAGCAGCTACCGGCAGGGACAAGAGACCCAGTACTTC.

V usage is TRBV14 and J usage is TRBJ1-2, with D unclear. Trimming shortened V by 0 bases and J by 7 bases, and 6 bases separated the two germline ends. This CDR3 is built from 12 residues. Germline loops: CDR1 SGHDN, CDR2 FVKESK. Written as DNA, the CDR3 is TGTGCCAGCAGCCAAGACAGATTTGGCTACACCTTC. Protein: CASSQDRFGYTF. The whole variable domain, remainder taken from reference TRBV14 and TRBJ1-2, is EAGVTQFPSHSVIEKGQTVTLRCDPISGHDNLYWYRRVMGKEIKFLLHFVKESKQDESGMPNNRFLAERTGGTYSTLKVQPAELEDSGVYFCASSQDRFGYTFGSGTRLTVV.

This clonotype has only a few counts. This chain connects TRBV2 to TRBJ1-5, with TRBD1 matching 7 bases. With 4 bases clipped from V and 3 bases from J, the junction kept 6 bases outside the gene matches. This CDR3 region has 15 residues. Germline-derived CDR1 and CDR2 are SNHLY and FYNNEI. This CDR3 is CASSVNRGTNQPQHF. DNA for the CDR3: TGTGCCAGCAGTGTAAACAGGGGAACCAATCAGCCCCAGCATTTT.

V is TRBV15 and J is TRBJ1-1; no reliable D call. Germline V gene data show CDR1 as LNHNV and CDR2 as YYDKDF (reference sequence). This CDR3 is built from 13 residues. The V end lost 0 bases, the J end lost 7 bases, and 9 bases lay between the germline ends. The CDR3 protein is CATSREDNFEAFF. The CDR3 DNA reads TGTGCCACCAGCAGAGAAGACAACTTTGAAGCTTTCTTT. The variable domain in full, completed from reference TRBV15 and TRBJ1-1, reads DAMVIQNPRYQVTQFGKPVTLSCSQTLNHNVMYWYQQKSSQAPKLLFHYYDKDFNNEADTPDNFQSRRPNTSFCFLDIRSPGLGDTAMYLCATSREDNFEAFFGQGTRLTVV.

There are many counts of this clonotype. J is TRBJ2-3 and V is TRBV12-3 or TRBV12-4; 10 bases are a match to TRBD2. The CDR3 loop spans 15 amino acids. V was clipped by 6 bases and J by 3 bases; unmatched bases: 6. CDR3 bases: TGTGCCAGCAGCCGGCTAGCGGGGGATACAGATACGCAGTATTTT. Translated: CASSRLAGDTDTQYF.

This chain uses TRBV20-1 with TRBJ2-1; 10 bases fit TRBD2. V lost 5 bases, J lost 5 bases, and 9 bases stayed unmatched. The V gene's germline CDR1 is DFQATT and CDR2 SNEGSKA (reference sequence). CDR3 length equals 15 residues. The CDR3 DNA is TGCAGTGCTTCCACCAGCGGGAGGGCCGACAATGAGCAGTTCTTC. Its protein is CSASTSGRADNEQFF.

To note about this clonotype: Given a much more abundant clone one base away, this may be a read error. CDR3 sequence (DNA): TGTGCCAGCAGCTCCGTGGCCCGCCGGGAGACCCAGTACTTC. It translates to CASSSVARRETQYF. The chain joins TRBV7-2 to TRBJ2-5; the D is unclear. Germline V gene sequence: CDR1 SGHTA, CDR2 FQGNSA. CDR3 length: 14 amino acids. V was pared by 4 bases and J by 5 bases, with 14 bases between.

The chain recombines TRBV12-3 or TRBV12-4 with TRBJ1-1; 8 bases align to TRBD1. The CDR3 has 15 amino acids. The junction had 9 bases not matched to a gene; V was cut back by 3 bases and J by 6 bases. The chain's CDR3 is CASSFGQGTGPEAFF. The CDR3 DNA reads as TGTGCCAGCAGTTTCGGACAGGGAACGGGTCCTGAAGCTTTCTTT.

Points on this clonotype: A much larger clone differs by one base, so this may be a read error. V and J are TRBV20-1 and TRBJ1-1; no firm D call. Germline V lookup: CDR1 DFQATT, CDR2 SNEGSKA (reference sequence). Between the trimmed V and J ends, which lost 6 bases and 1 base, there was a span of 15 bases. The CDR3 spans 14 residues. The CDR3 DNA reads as TGCAGTGCAATGATAACGGGAACGAACACTGAAGCTTTCTTT. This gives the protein CSAMITGTNTEAFF.

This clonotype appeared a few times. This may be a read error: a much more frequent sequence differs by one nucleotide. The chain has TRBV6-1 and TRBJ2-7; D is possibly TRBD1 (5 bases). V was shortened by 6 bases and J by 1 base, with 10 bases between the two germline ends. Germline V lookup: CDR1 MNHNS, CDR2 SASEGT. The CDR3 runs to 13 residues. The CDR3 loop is CASRRQTSYEQYF. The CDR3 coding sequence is TGTGCCAGCAGGCGACAGACATCCTACGAGCAGTACTTC.

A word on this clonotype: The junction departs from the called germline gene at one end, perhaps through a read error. The CDR3 DNA reads as TGCAGTGCTAGAGATGAGGACAGGGGCACGGATACGCAGTATTTT. This gives the protein CSARDEDRGTDTQYF. The J gene is TRBJ2-3, the V gene TRBV20-1; 9 positions match TRBD1. This CDR3 is 15 amino acids long. Looked up from germline, CDR1 is DFQATT and CDR2 is SNEGSKA (reference sequence).